This T cell receptor beta chain was observed in a study of CD8+ T cells in alopecia areata (dated by TCRdb to the late 2010s). Describing the broader study: The treated patients took part in an open-label pilot trial in which moderate-to-severe alopecia areata was treated with oral tofacitinib at 5 to 10 mg twice daily. Patients received tofacitinib for 6 to 18 months and were then followed off drug for 6 months to check for delayed response and recurrence. For the treated patients, the SALT score, which quantifies what percentage of scalp surface area is affected, served as the measure of disease severity. High-throughput TCRbeta sequencing was used to examine T cell clonal expansion in alopecia areata in both the C3H/HeJ mouse model and human patients. In humans, TCRbeta sequencing was performed on scalp tissue and on sorted CD4+ and CD8+ peripheral blood T cells from healthy controls and from patients with patchy or totalis/universalis alopecia areata. Biopsies were taken from tofacitinib-treated patients at baseline and again at 4 and 24 weeks into treatment, and several of those patients also had a later scalp biopsy. Scalp clonality was compared among normal scalp (n=4), patchy alopecia areata scalp (n=8), and alopecia totalis/universalis scalp (n=8). The RNA source kit depended on sample type: the PAXgene miRNA kit for fixed scalp, the miRNeasy kit for PBMCs, and the RNeasy kit for mouse skin. TCRbeta CDR3 regions were amplified by immunoSEQ multiplex PCR with 35 Vbeta forward and 13 Jbeta reverse primers. Findings and caveats that apply to the study as a whole: Scalp clonality and the number of expanded CD8+ clones among the top 100 scalp clones were significantly decreased by tofacitinib. Many expanded lesional clones persisted in scalp and blood during tofacitinib treatment, which may partly explain relapse after stopping treatment. Because the treated cohort was small and included a single nonresponder, larger studies are needed to assess links between baseline CD8+ expansion and response. Shared TCR sequences between patients were less evident than in mice, which may be partly attributable to HLA diversity in the patient population. Unlike mouse skin, where gammadelta T cells dominate, normal human skin contains resident alphabeta T cells that get sequenced too, which complicates analysis of the scalp TCR repertoire. Higher clonality and more expanded CD8+ clones were observed in lesional scalp than in normal scalp, particularly in alopecia totalis/universalis, a finding suggestive of antigenic drive.

Details on this clone: Its recognized antigen is unknown. The input lacks base qualities; no much larger clone sits a single base away.

The library was made by the immunoSEQ multiplex PCR assay. For TCR sequencing, RNA was extracted from every sample and reverse transcribed into cDNA to serve as template. SuperScript III was used to make first-strand cDNA, primed with a 2:1 mix of oligo-dT and random hexamers. A synthetic immune receptor repertoire was used to assess amplification bias, and residual bias was removed computationally. Turning to the authors' computational methods: Raw reads were preprocessed to remove errors, and CDR3 was defined by IMGT conventions from the conserved cysteine to phenylalanine. Clonality was calculated as 1 minus Shannon entropy normalized by log2 of the number of productive unique TCRs. Whether scalp clones were CD4 or CD8 was inferred by matching scalp TCRbeta sequences against CD4 and CD8 repertoires sorted from blood. Entries here come from immuneACCESS through TCRdb and include only in-frame sequences with V and J called. Some clones fail to appear in such tables; in the studies checked, an unresolved V gene covers under half of the shortfall, and the cause of the remainder is unknown. From that table come the V and J calls and clone size; the DNA was used to work out D and trimming. The sample table holds roughly 100,000 clones, of which roughly two fifths were seen once. The leading ten clones occupy roughly 18% of the sample.

The time point label, as the study defines it: around 24 weeks on oral tofacitinib. According to the study, the label for this sample's treatment or condition signals: oral pan-JAK inhibitor, 5-10 mg twice daily. Lesional scalp punch biopsies and peripheral blood were obtained from alopecia areata patients. After PBMCs were isolated by density centrifugation and stained for CD3, CD4 and CD8, a FACSAria was used to sort CD4+ and CD8+ T cells. The origin of this receptor is a human donor with alopecia areata. Here the sequenced sample was CD8+ T cells sorted from blood, taken at week 24, from a patient treated with tofacitinib.

The CDR3 region: CASSAPGQGAAGELFF. DNA sequence: TGTGCCAGCAGCGCTCCGGGACAGGGGGCCGCCGGGGAGCTGTTTTTT. The sequence links TRBV9 to TRBJ2-2; TRBD1 agrees with 12 junctional bases. The germline V gene gives CDR1 as SGDLS and CDR2 as YYNGEE. The cysteine opens and the phenylalanine closes a CDR3 of 16 amino acids. Just CDR3 DNA is preserved here, 48 bases in frame from base 1. Trimming removed 3 bases from V and 6 bases from J; the gene matches leave 6 bases unexplained.